Listed here are 13 T cell receptor beta chains from one sample, sequenced in a study of blood T cell repertoires in COVID-19. Only in-frame clones appear in the TCRdb table, and some are missing; sequencing was by immunoSEQ multiplex PCR. The sample lists about 64,000 clones; around four fifths were seen once. Sample: peripheral blood. The source of these receptors is a human donor in a cohort sampled during active COVID-19.

The chain links TRBV2 to TRBJ2-1, with TRBD2 matching over 9 bases. Germline V gene sequence: CDR1 SNHLY, CDR2 FYNNEI. The ends lost 5 bases at V and 6 bases at J; junction bases unmatched: 11. The length of the CDR3 is 16 residues. The CDR3 region is CASSLDYSGGSNEQFF. The CDR3 nucleotides read TGTGCCAGCAGTCTCGACTATAGCGGGGGATCCAATGAGCAGTTCTTC.

J is TRBJ2-2 and V is TRBV5-4, with 10 bases aligning to TRBD1. In germline, CDR1 is SGHNT, CDR2 YYREEE (reference sequence). This CDR3 spans 15 amino acids. The V segment lost 4 bases and the J segment 5 bases; nucleotides outside the gene matches: 5. The CDR3 nucleotides are TGTGCCAGCAGCCAGCGGACAGGGGGAACCGGGGAGCTGTTTTTT. This encodes CASSQRTGGTGELFF.

The J gene is TRBJ2-7, the V gene TRBV10-3; TRBD1 matches 8 bases. This CDR3 comprises 15 residues. Germline V gene lookup returns CDR1 ENHRY and CDR2 SYGVKD. The junction had 13 bases not matched to a gene; V was cut back by 10 bases and J by 2 bases. In DNA form, the CDR3 reads TGTGCCACCAGGGGGTCGACAGGGGATCCCTACGAGCAGTACGTC. Its translation: CATRGSTGDPYEQYV.

This chain uses TRBV3-1 (or the pseudogene TRBV3-2) with TRBJ1-1, with 9 bases lining up with TRBD1. This CDR3 spans 15 amino acids. V lost 1 base to trimming and J lost 5 bases; unmatched junction nucleotides: 5. Germline assignment: CDR1 LGHDT and CDR2 YNNKEL (reference sequence). The CDR3 coding sequence is TGTGCCAGCAGCCAAGTAGACAGGGGGAGTACTGAAGCTTTCTTT. Protein product: CASSQVDRGSTEAFF.

This CDR3 is CASSMELRGRIGTQYF. DNA for the CDR3: TGTGCCAGCAGTATGGAGTTGAGGGGGCGCATCGGGACCCAGTACTTC. The chain employs TRBV6-2 or TRBV6-3 and TRBJ2-5; 7 nucleotides match TRBD1. Germline CDR1 is MNHEY and CDR2 is SVGEGT. V lost 5 bases and J lost 7; bases outside the gene matches: 16. This CDR3 is built from 16 residues.

This clone was counted at least ten times. The chain joins TRBV14 to TRBJ2-2; 7 bases fit TRBD1. Germline CDR1 and CDR2: SGHDN and FVKESK. J lost 3 bases, V lost 4 bases, and 8 bases had no gene match. The CDR3 spans 16 residues. The CDR3 DNA reads TGTGCCAGCAGCCGGGGGACAGTGACAGACACCGGGGAGCTGTTTTTT. The encoded protein is CASSRGTVTDTGELFF.

This chain uses TRBV11-3 with TRBJ2-7; maybe TRBD1 (6 bases). The CDR3 has 13 residues. Germline-derived CDR1 and CDR2 are SGHNT and YENEEA. The V and J ends lost 5 bases and 4 bases respectively, with 12 bases between them. The CDR3 reads CASSPRGQYEQYF. The CDR3, as DNA: TGTGCCAGCAGCCCACGGGGACAATACGAGCAGTACTTC.

The rearrangement joins TRBV3-1 (or the pseudogene TRBV3-2) to TRBJ1-6, with TRBD1 as a possible D gene (6 bases). The CDR3 is made up of 16 amino acids. Germline lookup yields CDR1 LGHDT and CDR2 YNNKEL (reference sequence). V gave up 3 bases and J gave up 7 bases, with 16 bases separating them. This CDR3 is CASSQVGGQGNSPLHF. The CDR3 DNA sequence: TGTGCCAGCAGCCAGGTTGGGGGCCAGGGAAATTCACCCCTCCACTTT.

This clone has a handful of counts. V is TRBV5-1 and J is TRBJ1-6; D is uncertain. Deletions cut 0 bases from V and 7 bases from J, with 5 bases between. Germline-derived CDR1 and CDR2 are SGHRS and YFSETQ. The CDR3 is 13 amino acids. CDR3: CASSLGQNSPLHF. DNA of the CDR3: TGCGCCAGCAGCTTGGGGCAGAATTCACCCCTCCACTTT.

This clone was observed a handful of times. The V call is TRBV6-5, the J call TRBJ1-5; TRBD1 matches at 7 bases. Trimming at V came to 5 bases and at J to 3 bases, leaving 7 bases not matched to a gene. Germline V CDR1 and CDR2: MNHEY, SVGAGI. The CDR3 totals 15 residues. CDR3 DNA: TGTGCCAGCAGTCCCAGGGGGGATAACAATCAGCCCCAGCATTTT. As protein: CASSPRGDNNQPQHF.

This clone was found once. The chain recombines TRBV5-4 with TRBJ2-1; D is possibly TRBD2 (5 bases). CDR1 is SGHNT, CDR2 YYREEE, per germline (reference sequence). This CDR3 has 17 residues. V was shortened by 4 bases and J by 6 bases, with 23 bases between the two germline ends. The CDR3 loop reads CASSQGLEASWSNEQFF. The CDR3, as DNA: TGTGCCAGCAGCCAAGGACTGGAAGCCTCTTGGAGCAATGAGCAGTTCTTC. The variable domain in full, with the rest retrieved from reference TRBV5-4 and TRBJ2-1, is ETGVTQSPTHLIKTRGQQVTLRCSSQSGHNTVSWYQQALGQGPQFIFQYYREEENGRGNFPPRFSGLQFPNYSSELNVNALELDDSALYLCASSQGLEASWSNEQFFGPGTRLTVL.

The chain couples TRBV5-4 to TRBJ1-5, with a weak D call TRBD1 (5 bases). Between the trimmed V and J ends, which lost 1 base and 7 bases, there was a span of 12 bases. Germline CDR1 is SGHNT and CDR2 is YYREEE (reference sequence). This CDR3 contains 14 residues. CDR3 bases: TGTGCCAGCAGCTTGTGGGAGGGGTCCCAGCCCCAGCATTTT. Its translation: CASSLWEGSQPQHF.

The chain uses TRBV19 and TRBJ2-4; 7 positions match TRBD1. CDR3 length: 14 amino acids. With 6 bases clipped from V and 1 base from J, the junction kept 3 bases outside the gene matches. CDR1 and CDR2 (germline): LNHDA, SQIVND (reference sequence). The CDR3 protein is CASSLGQAKNIQYF. CDR3 coding DNA: TGTGCCAGTAGCTTGGGACAGGCCAAAAACATTCAGTACTTC.